This TCR beta chain was obtained from a study of T cells in Graves' hyperthyroidism and ophthalmopathy. There are many counts of this clonotype. Stable Graves' hyperthyroidism denoted no ophthalmopathy progression over 18 months. Using RNA transcripts as the source, TCR beta CDR3 regions were amplified. HTBI primers were employed in a first-round RT-PCR of the TCR CDR3. In TCRdb, the multiplex PCR reads were re-called with MiXCR into one record per CDR3 protein. The sample includes 250,000 to 300,000 distinct CDR3 sequences, roughly an eighth of them seen just once. This CDR3 spans 13 amino acids. Germline values: CDR1 SQVTM, CDR2 ANQGSEA. Trimming took 4 bases from V and 2 from J, leaving 11 bases between them.

The chain combines TRBV29-1 with TRBJ1-2, with D uncertain. Sequences were obtained from blood. This receptor was obtained from a woman in her thirties or forties with Graves' hyperthyroidism. The CDR3 reads CSVVAGSNYGYTF. Written as DNA, the CDR3 is TGCAGCGTTGTCGCGGGATCCAACTATGGCTACACCTTC.